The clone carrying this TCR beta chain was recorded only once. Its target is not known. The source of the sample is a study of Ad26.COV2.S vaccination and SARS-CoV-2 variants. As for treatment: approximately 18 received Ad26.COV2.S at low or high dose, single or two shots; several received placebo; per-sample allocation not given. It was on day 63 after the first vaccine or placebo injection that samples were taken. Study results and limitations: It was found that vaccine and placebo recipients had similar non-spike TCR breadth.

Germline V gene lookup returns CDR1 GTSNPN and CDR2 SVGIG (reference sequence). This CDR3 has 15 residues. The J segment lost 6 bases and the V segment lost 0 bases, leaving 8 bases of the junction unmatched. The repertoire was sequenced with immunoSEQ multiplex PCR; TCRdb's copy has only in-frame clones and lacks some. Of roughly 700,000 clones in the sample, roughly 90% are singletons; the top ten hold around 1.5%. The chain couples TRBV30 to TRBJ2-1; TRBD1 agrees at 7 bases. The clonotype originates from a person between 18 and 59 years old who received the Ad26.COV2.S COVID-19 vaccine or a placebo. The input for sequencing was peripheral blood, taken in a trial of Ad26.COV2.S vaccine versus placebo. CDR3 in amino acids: CAWSVGDSRGNEQFF. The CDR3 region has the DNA TGTGCCTGGAGTGTAGGGGACAGCAGGGGCAATGAGCAGTTCTTC.